This T cell receptor beta chain is drawn from a study of identical twins (dated by TCRdb to 2016 to 2017). With regard to the full study: The study deep-sequenced TCR alpha and beta repertoires from monozygotic twins, unrelated adults of various ages and cord blood to test whether fetal clonotypes persist. To rule out contamination, the twin experiments were replicated at different times with different library preparation protocols.

Only healthy Caucasian donors were included. Three pairs of female monozygotic twins, all aged about 18 to 29 years, were included in the twin cohort. Miltenyi CD45RO+ enrichment and human naive T-cell isolation kits were used to isolate memory (CD45RO+) and naive T cells from PBMC. There are a few counts of this clonotype. Its target antigen remains unknown. Within one base of it there is no much larger clone, and no base qualities were kept. On the study overall, not on this receptor specifically: Abundant cord blood beta clonotypes had fewer insertions, young adult naive repertoires showed a similar but weaker trend, and memory repertoires showed no such trend. Out-of-frame TCR alpha sequences shared between twins showed an excess of low generation-probability sequences compared with coincidental sharing between unrelated individuals. Because the same donors could not be followed over many years, the conclusions relied on cross-sectional statistical analysis. Invariant T cells such as MAIT and iNKT could partly confound zero-insertion analyses, although diverse VJ usage argued against such confounding for most clonotypes. Excess twin sharing in beta out-of-frame sequences was weaker because fewer shared sequences lowered the signal-to-noise ratio. In monozygotic twins, out-of-frame TCR alpha sharing was systematically underestimated by recombination models, although the models agreed with sharing between unrelated individuals.

Library method: 5' RACE. TCRdb lists the instrument as Illumina HiSeq 2000. Template switching added a universal primer binding site, and the final cDNA carried a unique molecular identifier that allowed TCR cDNA molecules to be counted accurately. First-strand cDNA for TCR alpha and beta chains was synthesized from specific primers in the conserved constant-segment region. Each cDNA library was double barcoded, with a SMART-Mk sample barcode plus Illumina barcodes, to control for contamination. TruSeq adapter sequences and Illumina sample barcodes were added in two successive PCR steps. Sequencing of the TCR alpha and beta cDNA libraries was done on the Illumina HiSeq platform using custom primers. Per the original workflow: Raw reads were processed with MiGEC to extract unique molecular identifiers, and MiXCR was used to determine CDR3 positions. Recombination models were inferred per individual with the repgenHMM and IGoR tools using an EM algorithm. Shared clonotype analysis was performed with the tcR package in R, normalizing sharing by the product of cloneset sizes. To study raw recombination free of thymic and clonal selection effects, out-of-frame nonproductive sequences were analyzed. The public reads were run again by TCRdb, first through fastp at Q25 and then through MiXCR, and only productive beta chains were kept. Rows merge per CDR3 protein into single entries with the most common DNA and genes. It is TCRdb's table, rather than the study itself, that gives the V and J calls and clone size. The sample table contains about 240,000 distinct CDR3 sequences; only one count was recorded for approximately 11% of them. The ten most abundant clones make up under 4.5% of the sample.

Via the germline V gene, CDR1 is SGHDT and CDR2 YYEEEE. The CDR3 holds 14 amino acids from the cysteine to the phenylalanine. The sequence is cut down to CDR3 DNA, 42 bases in frame from base 1. V lost 3 bases and J lost 4 bases; the stretch between them is 11 bases long. Separately, the same data were catalogued under a study of yellow fever vaccine responses in identical twins. As that second paper reports: The authors reported that the T cell response to vaccination in identical twins appeared partly convergent and partly personalized. In the study, vaccine-responding T cell clones were precisely tracked in identical twins.

The rearranged chain carries TRBV5-6 and TRBJ1-3; TRBD1 is a weak D gene call, 5 bases matching. Source material: memory (CD45RO+) T cells sorted from blood. Reading the label with the study, this specimen's cell subset or site is: CD45RO+ enriched T cells. The source is a woman between 18 and 29 years old in good health. The bases read TGTGCCAGCAGCTGGGGACCAACCGGAAACACCATATATTTT. Protein translation: CASSWGPTGNTIYF.